This TCR beta chain stems from a study of T cells after yellow fever vaccination. They built TCR cDNA with 5'RACE template switching, a step that put in a universal primer site and UMIs. One entry per CDR3 protein, called by TCRdb with MiXCR from the 5' RACE reads. The sample lists under 600,000 distinct CDR3 sequences; roughly 14% were seen once. For this clonotype: The antigen is unknown.

Notes on the study in general: There was a small share of clonotypes that showed up in both the CD4 and CD8 compartments.

Per the germline V gene, CDR1 is SQVTM and CDR2 is ANQGSEA. The V gene end was trimmed by 3 bases and the J gene end by 8 bases; junction bases not matched to a gene: 7. The CDR3 has 13 residues. This chain joins TRBV29-1 and TRBJ1-2, with 9 nucleotides matching TRBD1. The origin of this receptor is a man aged 25 to 40 who received the YFV17D yellow fever vaccine. Sequenced here: PBMCs, sampled on the day of the yellow fever booster vaccination. CDR3 nucleotides: TGCAGCGTTGATCGGACAGGGGTTTTCGGCTACACCTTC. This gives the protein CSVDRTGVFGYTF.